The 19 T cell receptor beta chains presented below share a single source sample, sequenced in a study of blood T cell repertoires in COVID-19. TCRdb keeps only in-frame clones here, not all; method: immunoSEQ multiplex PCR. The table includes 80,000 to 95,000 clones, about 76% detected once. The sequenced sample consisted of peripheral blood. These receptors were collected from an elderly woman with acute or convalescent COVID-19.

CDR3 sequence: CASSLLAGGYNEQFF. DNA for the CDR3: TGTGCCAGCAGTCTTCTAGCGGGAGGGTACAATGAGCAGTTCTTC. The chain couples TRBV6-2 or TRBV6-3 to TRBJ2-1; 12 positions match TRBD2. Germline V lookup: CDR1 MNHEY, CDR2 SVGEGT. J was trimmed by 4 bases and V by 5 bases; bases with no gene match: 3. This CDR3 spans 15 amino acids.

This sequence joins TRBV6-5 and TRBJ1-2, with 8 nucleotides matching TRBD1. Germline CDR1 reads MNHEY; CDR2 reads SVGAGI. The trim removed 5 bases at V and 8 bases at J, leaving 10 bases unmatched. CDR3 length: 14 amino acids. DNA of the CDR3: TGTGCCAGCAGTCCGCAGGGGGCCGCCACGGGCTACACCTTC. Residues: CASSPQGAATGYTF.

In DNA, the CDR3 is TGTGCCAGCAGTGAGGGCGGTAGGTGGGGGGACCCGGGGACTGAAGCTTTCTTT. This encodes CASSEGGRWGDPGTEAFF. This sequence joins TRBV6-1 and TRBJ1-1; weak D call: TRBD1 (5 bases). Germline lookup yields CDR1 MNHNS and CDR2 SASEGT. V shed 3 bases and J shed 5 bases, with 25 bases lying between them. The CDR3 length is 18 residues.

This chain joins TRBV19 and TRBJ2-6, with 8 bases aligning to TRBD1. Germline CDR1 LNHDA, CDR2 SQIVND (reference sequence). The CDR3 totals 16 residues. The ends lost 6 bases at V and 1 base at J; junction bases unmatched: 5. The CDR3 DNA follows: TGTGCCAGTAGGCAGGGGGCGCCATCTGGGGCCAACGTCCTGACTTTC. Translated, it gives CASRQGAPSGANVLTF.

This clone turned up a few times. The gene calls are TRBV6-2 or TRBV6-3 and TRBJ2-5; D unresolved. This CDR3 has 11 amino acids. V was trimmed by 6 bases and J by 4 bases, leaving 6 bases between them. Per the germline V gene, CDR1 is MNHEY and CDR2 is SVGEGT. The CDR3 protein is CASSFIETQYF. The CDR3 DNA reads as TGTGCCAGCAGCTTCATAGAGACCCAGTACTTC.

The chain is built from TRBV5-5 and TRBJ1-5; 8 bases agree with TRBD1. The CDR3 loop spans 18 amino acids. The junction had 15 bases not matched to a gene; V was cut back by 3 bases and J by 4 bases. From germline, CDR1 is SGHKS and CDR2 YYEKEE (reference sequence). CDR3 bases: TGTGCCAGCAGCTGGACGGCCGCTTCAGGGGGCGCGAATCAGCCCCAGCATTTT. Translation: CASSWTAASGGANQPQHF.

The rearrangement uses TRBV14 and TRBJ1-3, with D unclear. V lost 4 bases, J lost 0 bases, and 7 bases lay in between. This CDR3 is 14 amino acids long. The V gene's germline CDR1 is SGHDN and CDR2 FVKESK. CDR3 sequence: CASSPGFSGNTIYF. CDR3 DNA: TGTGCCAGCAGCCCAGGCTTCTCTGGAAACACCATATATTTT.

This clone was seen only once. This rearrangement joins TRBV28 to TRBJ2-1; D might be TRBD2 (7 bases). Deletions cut 6 bases from V and 2 bases from J, with 17 bases between. The CDR3 totals 16 residues. Germline CDR1 reads MDHEN; CDR2 reads SYDVKM. The CDR3 DNA follows: TGTGCCAGCAGACAAGGGGGGGCGGGAGCCTACAATGAGCAGTTCTTC. Protein product: CASRQGGAGAYNEQFF.

This chain connects TRBV6-2 or TRBV6-3 to TRBJ2-1, with 10 bases lining up with TRBD2. J lost 6 bases, V lost 5 bases, and 13 bases had no gene match. The CDR3 spans 17 residues. Germline V CDR1 and CDR2: MNHEY, SVGEGT. The CDR3 region is CASSPQREGYRTNEQFF. CDR3 in DNA: TGTGCCAGCAGTCCCCAGCGGGAGGGGTACCGCACCAATGAGCAGTTCTTC.

In this sample, this clone turned up once. This rearrangement joins TRBV5-6 to TRBJ2-3; TRBD2 agrees at 7 bases. The ends lost 4 bases at V and 0 bases at J; junction bases unmatched: 8. CDR1 is SGHDT and CDR2 is YYEEEE in the germline V gene. The CDR3 runs to 16 residues. CDR3 bases: TGTGCCAGCAGCCCCCTGGGGGAGGGTAGCACAGATACGCAGTATTTT. Its translation: CASSPLGEGSTDTQYF. Supplemented by reference TRBV5-6 and TRBJ2-3, the full variable domain reads DAGVTQSPTHLIKTRGQQVTLRCSPKSGHDTVSWYQQALGQGPQFIFQYYEEEERQRGNFPDRFSGHQFPNYSSELNVNALLLGDSALYLCASSPLGEGSTDTQYFGPGTRLTVL.

The chain uses TRBV4-3 and TRBJ2-2; 7 nucleotides line up with TRBD1. Germline V gene lookup returns CDR1 LGHNA and CDR2 YSLEER. The CDR3 extends over 15 amino acids. The V segment lost 3 bases and the J segment 1 base; nucleotides outside the gene matches: 2. DNA for the CDR3: TGCGCCAGCAGCCAGGGGGACAGGAACACCGGGGAGCTGTTTTTT. Translating gives CASSQGDRNTGELFF.

This chain joins TRBV6-2 or TRBV6-3 and TRBJ1-1; possibly TRBD1 for D (6 bases). Trimming left V 4 bases short and J 4 bases short, with 13 bases between. CDR3 length: 14 residues. The germline V gene encodes CDR1 MNHEY and CDR2 SVGEGT. The CDR3 DNA sequence: TGTGCCAGCAGTTTTAGGGGGTTAGGCACTGAAGCTTTCTTT. This translates into CASSFRGLGTEAFF.

The genes are TRBV5-1 and TRBJ2-3, with 9 nucleotides matching TRBD2. Germline V gives CDR1 SGHRS, CDR2 YFSETQ. With V trimmed by 0 bases and J by 0 bases, 8 bases remained unmatched. This CDR3 is built from 18 residues. The CDR3 here is CASSLGTTSGKSTDTQYF. The CDR3, as DNA: TGCGCCAGCAGCTTGGGTACGACTAGCGGAAAAAGCACAGATACGCAGTATTTT.

The chain employs TRBV16 and TRBJ2-1; 7 nucleotides agree with TRBD1. CDR1 KGHSY and CDR2 FQNENV come from the germline V gene. The CDR3 loop spans 15 amino acids. V was clipped by 0 bases and J by 4 bases; unmatched bases: 3. In DNA, the CDR3 is TGTGCCAGCAGCCAATCGTACAGGGGATACAATGAGCAGTTCTTC. As protein: CASSQSYRGYNEQFF.

This clone has more than one count but fewer than ten. This CDR3 is CASSIDRIYGYTF. DNA of the CDR3: TGTGCCAGTAGTATAGACAGGATCTATGGCTACACCTTC. V usage is TRBV19 and J usage is TRBJ1-2; D remains ambiguous. CDR1 is LNHDA, CDR2 SQIVND, per germline (reference sequence). Between the trimmed V and J ends, which lost 0 bases and 4 bases, there was a span of 6 bases. The CDR3 is 13 residues long.

The rearrangement uses TRBV7-9 and TRBJ1-2; 8 bases align to TRBD1. Germline loops: CDR1 SEHNR, CDR2 FQNEAQ (reference sequence). Trimming took 1 base from V and 3 from J; bases not matched to a gene: 4. The CDR3 is made up of 15 amino acids. The CDR3 sequence is CASSLGQQGDYGYTF. As DNA, the CDR3 is TGTGCCAGCAGCTTAGGTCAACAGGGGGACTATGGCTACACCTTC.

The rearrangement links TRBV7-9 to TRBJ1-1; TRBD1 agrees at 10 bases. After removal of 4 bases from V and 1 base from J, the junction contained 6 bases not matched to a gene. Germline-derived CDR1 and CDR2 are SEHNR and FQNEAQ (reference sequence). This CDR3 is built from 16 residues. Here the CDR3 DNA reads TGTGCCAGCAGCTGGGGGACAGGGGTGGAGAACACTGAAGCTTTCTTT. Encoded protein: CASSWGTGVENTEAFF.

The chain is built from TRBV15 and TRBJ2-5, with D possibly being TRBD1 (5 bases). V gave up 5 bases and J gave up 3 bases, with 10 bases separating them. The CDR3 length is 13 residues. Looked up from germline, CDR1 is LNHNV and CDR2 is YYDKDF (reference sequence). The CDR3 region is CATSAQEKETQYF. Here the CDR3 DNA reads TGTGCCACCAGCGCACAGGAGAAAGAGACCCAGTACTTC.

The J gene is TRBJ1-4, the V gene TRBV15; 7 nucleotides line up with TRBD1. This CDR3 spans 15 amino acids. J was trimmed by 0 bases and V by 4 bases; bases with no gene match: 2. CDR1 and CDR2 from the germline V gene are LNHNV and YYDKDF (reference sequence). The CDR3 DNA reads as TGTGCCACCAGCACCGGGACAGCAACTAATGAAAAACTGTTTTTT. Translating gives CATSTGTATNEKLFF.